This T cell receptor beta chain emerged from a study of metastatic and nonmetastatic thyroid tumors. TCRdb used MiXCR to call clones anew from the PCR reads. The sample holds approximately 16,000 clones, 9.5% to 15% seen once. Regarding the study as a whole: The study reportedly found significantly higher TCR beta diversity in malignant thyroid tumors than benign nodules, in blood and tumor.

Ahead of thyroid surgery, no patient had received treatment of any kind. CDR3 length: 14 residues. Germline V CDR1 and CDR2: MDHEN, SYDVKM. The V and J ends lost 5 bases and 8 bases respectively, with 13 bases between them. A word on this clone: Antigen unknown.

Material for sequencing was blood. This TCR was sampled from a female donor with papillary thyroid cancer or a benign thyroid nodule (not recorded which). Some clones in this sample may be carry-over from other donors' samples. The rearrangement links TRBV28 to TRBJ1-6; possible D gene TRBD1, 6 bases. The DNA for the CDR3 is TGTGCCAGCAGTAAACAGGGCAGCCATTCACCCCTCCACTTT. Protein sequence: CASSKQGSHSPLHF.